This T cell receptor (beta chain) was sequenced during a study of PD-1 blockade in classical Hodgkin lymphoma. Exposure to brentuximab vedotin varied, and each patient had relapsed following autologous stem cell transplantation. Using immunoSEQ multiplex PCR, the repertoire was profiled, and TCRdb retains in-frame clones only, with some absent. The sample includes 57,000 or so clones, about 91% of them seen just once. The CDR3 consists of 13 residues. In germline, CDR1 is WSHSY, CDR2 SAAADI. Trimming pared 3 bases from V and 4 bases from J, leaving 9 bases between. The material was peripheral blood mononuclear cells (PBMCs), obtained at baseline. The receptor was derived from a human donor with classical Hodgkin lymphoma. This chain uses TRBV10-2 with TRBJ1-2; no firm D call. CDR3: CASSERALYGYTF. The CDR3 DNA is TGCGCCAGCAGTGAACGCGCACTCTATGGCTACACCTTC.